This T cell receptor (beta chain) was documented in a study of blood T cells in healthy people across ages. The germline V and J ends were trimmed by 6 bases and 2 bases, with 11 bases remaining between them. Per germline, CDR1 SGHRS and CDR2 YFSETQ. The CDR3 spans 13 residues. Next came a second PCR, run for roughly 7 to 12 cycles, which used a sample-barcoded 5' primer along with a J-beta primer mix. TCRdb re-called the 5' RACE reads with MiXCR, one entry per CDR3 protein. This sample has more than 1 million distinct CDR3 sequences, with around 43% found just once. The source material was blood. The sequence was obtained from a woman aged 55-70 years in good health. The chain joins TRBV5-1 to TRBJ2-5; D remains ambiguous. This chain's CDR3 is CASKVGQQETQYF. The CDR3 DNA reads as TGCGCCAGCAAGGTCGGTCAGCAAGAGACCCAGTACTTC.